The T cell receptor (beta chain) described here comes from a study of blood T cell repertoires in COVID-19. The wider study: From the United States, Italy and Spain came samples of acute and convalescent COVID-19.

This clone was found once. Original handling: Scientists estimated how many nucleated cells there were by amplifying reference gene primers. Repertoires were generated with immunoSEQ multiplex PCR, while TCRdb's copy carries only in-frame clones and drops some. The D gene and trimming were derived from the DNA, and the V and J assignments and clone size from that table. The top ten clones hold about 5.5% of a sample with hundreds of thousands of clones, about 83% of them seen once. Individuals aged 18 to 89 years were recruited from about two dozen US areas. Cohorts were assigned according to the clinical history that participants reported. The J segment lost 7 bases and the V segment lost 0 bases, leaving 7 bases of the junction unmatched. From germline, CDR1 is SGHRS and CDR2 YFSETQ. This CDR3 comprises 16 residues.

V gene TRBV5-1 combines with J gene TRBJ1-4; 9 nucleotides align to TRBD1. The receptor was isolated from a woman aged 40 to 49 who had recovered from COVID-19. Sequencing input: PBMCs or T cells enriched from blood (not recorded which). CDR3 region: CASSLAVTGGFEKLFF. CDR3 sequence (DNA): TGCGCCAGCAGCTTGGCCGTGACAGGGGGATTTGAAAAACTGTTTTTT.